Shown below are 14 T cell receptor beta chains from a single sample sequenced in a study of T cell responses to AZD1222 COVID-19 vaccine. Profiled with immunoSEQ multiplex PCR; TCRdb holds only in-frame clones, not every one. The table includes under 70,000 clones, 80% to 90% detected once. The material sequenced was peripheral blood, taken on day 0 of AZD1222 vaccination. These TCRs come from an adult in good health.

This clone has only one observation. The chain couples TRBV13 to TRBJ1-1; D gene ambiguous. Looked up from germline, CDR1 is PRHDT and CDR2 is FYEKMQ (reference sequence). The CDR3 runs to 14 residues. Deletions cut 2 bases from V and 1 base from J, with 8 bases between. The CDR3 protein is CASSLSVRNTEAFF. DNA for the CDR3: TGTGCCAGCAGCTTATCGGTGAGGAACACTGAAGCTTTCTTT.

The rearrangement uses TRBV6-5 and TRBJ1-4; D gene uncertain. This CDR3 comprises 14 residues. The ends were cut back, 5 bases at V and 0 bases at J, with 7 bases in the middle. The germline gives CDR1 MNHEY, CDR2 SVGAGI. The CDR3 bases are TGTGCCAGCAGTAGGAGTACAACTAATGAAAAACTGTTTTTT. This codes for CASSRSTTNEKLFF.

CDR3 protein: CAIKEVFSGNTIYF. The CDR3 region has the DNA TGTGCCATCAAGGAGGTCTTCTCTGGAAACACCATATATTTT. The chain recombines TRBV10-3 with TRBJ1-3; D gene ambiguous. The CDR3 runs 14 residues. Germline V gene lookup returns CDR1 ENHRY and CDR2 SYGVKD. The V end was cut by 7 bases, the J end by 0 bases, with 10 bases between.

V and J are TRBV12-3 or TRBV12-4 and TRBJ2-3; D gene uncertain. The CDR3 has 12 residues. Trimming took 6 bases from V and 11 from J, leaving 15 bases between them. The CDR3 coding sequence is TGTGCCAGCAGCCCACTGAGGTCCGGGCAGTATTTT. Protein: CASSPLRSGQYF.

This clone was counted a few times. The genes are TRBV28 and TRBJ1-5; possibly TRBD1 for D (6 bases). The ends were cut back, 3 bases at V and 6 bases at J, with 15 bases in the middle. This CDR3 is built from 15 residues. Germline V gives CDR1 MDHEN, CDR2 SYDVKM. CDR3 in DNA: TGTGCCAGCAGTTTTCTGGGGGGGCTGAGTCAGCCCCAGCATTTT. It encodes CASSFLGGLSQPQHF.

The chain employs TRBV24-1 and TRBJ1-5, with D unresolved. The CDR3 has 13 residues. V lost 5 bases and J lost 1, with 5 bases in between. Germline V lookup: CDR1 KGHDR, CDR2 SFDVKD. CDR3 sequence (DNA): TGTGCCACCAGTGTCTCCAGCAATCAGCCCCAGCATTTT. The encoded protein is CATSVSSNQPQHF.

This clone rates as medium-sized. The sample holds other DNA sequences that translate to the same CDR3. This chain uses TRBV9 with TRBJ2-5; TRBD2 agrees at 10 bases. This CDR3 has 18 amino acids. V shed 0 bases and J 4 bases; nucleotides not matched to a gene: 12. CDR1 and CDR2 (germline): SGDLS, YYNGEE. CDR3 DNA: TGTGCCAGCAGCGTAGGTAGAAGGCTAGCGGGAGAAGGAGAGACCCAGTACTTC. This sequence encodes CASSVGRRLAGEGETQYF. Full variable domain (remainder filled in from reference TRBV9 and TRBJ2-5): DSGVTQTPKHLITATGQRVTLRCSPRSGDLSVYWYQQSLDQGLQFLIQYYNGEERAKGNILERFSAQQFPDLHSELNLSSLELGDSALYFCASSVGRRLAGEGETQYFGPGTRLLVL.

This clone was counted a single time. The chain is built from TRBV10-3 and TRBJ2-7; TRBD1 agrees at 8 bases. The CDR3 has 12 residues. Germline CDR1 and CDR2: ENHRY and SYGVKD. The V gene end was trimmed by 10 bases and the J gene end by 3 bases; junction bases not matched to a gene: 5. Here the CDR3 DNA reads TGTGCCACTTCCGGACAGGGCTACGAGCAGTACTTC. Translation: CATSGQGYEQYF.

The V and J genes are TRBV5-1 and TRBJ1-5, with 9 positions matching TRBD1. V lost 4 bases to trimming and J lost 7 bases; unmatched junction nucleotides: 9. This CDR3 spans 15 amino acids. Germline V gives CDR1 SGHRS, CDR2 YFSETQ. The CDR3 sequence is CASSVGTGQGQPQHF. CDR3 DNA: TGCGCCAGCAGCGTTGGGACAGGGCAGGGACAGCCCCAGCATTTT. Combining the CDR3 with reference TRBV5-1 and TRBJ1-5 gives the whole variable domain KAGVTQTPRYLIKTRGQQVTLSCSPISGHRSVSWYQQTPGQGLQFLFEYFSETQRNKGNFPGRFSGRQFSNSRSEMNVSTLELGDSALYLCASSVGTGQGQPQHFGDGTRLSIL.

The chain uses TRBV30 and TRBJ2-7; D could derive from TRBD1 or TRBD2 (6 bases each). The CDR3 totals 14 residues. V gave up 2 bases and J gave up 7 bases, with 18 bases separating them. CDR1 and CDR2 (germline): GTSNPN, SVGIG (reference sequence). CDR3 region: CAWSSGPGAGEQYF. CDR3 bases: TGTGCCTGGAGTTCTGGGCCAGGGGCGGGGGAGCAGTACTTC.

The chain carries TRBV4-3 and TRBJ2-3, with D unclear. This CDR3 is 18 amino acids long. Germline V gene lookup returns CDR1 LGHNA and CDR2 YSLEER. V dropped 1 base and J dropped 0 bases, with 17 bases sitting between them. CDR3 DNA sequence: TGCGCCAGCAGCCAAGCTCTCGGGTATTTCTCTAGCACAGATACGCAGTATTTT. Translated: CASSQALGYFSSTDTQYF.

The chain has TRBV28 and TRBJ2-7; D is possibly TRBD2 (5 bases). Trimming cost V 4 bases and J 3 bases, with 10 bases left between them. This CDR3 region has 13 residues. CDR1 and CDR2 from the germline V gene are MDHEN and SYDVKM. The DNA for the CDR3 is TGTGCCAGCAGTTCAGCGGACCTCTACGAGCAGTACTTC. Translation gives CASSSADLYEQYF.

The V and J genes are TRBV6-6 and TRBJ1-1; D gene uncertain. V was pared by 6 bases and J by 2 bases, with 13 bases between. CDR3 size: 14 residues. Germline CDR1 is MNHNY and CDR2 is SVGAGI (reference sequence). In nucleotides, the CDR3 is TGTGCCAGCAGCCTTGACACTGTAAACACTGAAGCTTTCTTT. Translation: CASSLDTVNTEAFF.

The CDR3 spells CASSRDGRRDEQYF. The CDR3 DNA reads TGTGCCAGCAGCCGGGACGGCCGGAGGGACGAGCAGTACTTC. This chain connects TRBV13 to TRBJ2-7, with D possibly matching TRBD2 (6 bases). With 5 bases removed from V and 5 bases from J, the gap between germline ends came to 16 bases. CDR3 length equals 14 residues. Per the germline V gene, CDR1 is PRHDT and CDR2 is FYEKMQ (reference sequence).